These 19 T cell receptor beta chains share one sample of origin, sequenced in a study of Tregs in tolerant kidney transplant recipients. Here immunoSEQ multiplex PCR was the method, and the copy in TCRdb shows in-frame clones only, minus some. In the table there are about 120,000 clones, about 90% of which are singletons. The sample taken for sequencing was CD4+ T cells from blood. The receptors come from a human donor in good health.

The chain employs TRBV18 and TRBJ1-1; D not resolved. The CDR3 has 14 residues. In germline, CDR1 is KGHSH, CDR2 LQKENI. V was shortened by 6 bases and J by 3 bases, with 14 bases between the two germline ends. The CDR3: CASSPAAGDTEAFF. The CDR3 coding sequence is TGTGCCAGCTCCCCAGCCGCGGGCGACACTGAAGCTTTCTTT.

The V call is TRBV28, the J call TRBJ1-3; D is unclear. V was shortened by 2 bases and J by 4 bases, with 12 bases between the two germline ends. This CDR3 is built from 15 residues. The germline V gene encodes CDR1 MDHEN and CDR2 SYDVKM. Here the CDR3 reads CASSLPPPAGNTIYF. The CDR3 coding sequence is TGTGCCAGCAGTTTACCCCCCCCGGCAGGAAACACCATATATTTT. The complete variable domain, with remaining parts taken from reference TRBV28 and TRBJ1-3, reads DVKVTQSSRYLVKRTGEKVFLECVQDMDHENMFWYRQDPGLGLRLIYFSYDVKMKEKGDIPEGYSVSREKKERFSLILESASTNQTSMYLCASSLPPPAGNTIYFGEGSWLTVV.

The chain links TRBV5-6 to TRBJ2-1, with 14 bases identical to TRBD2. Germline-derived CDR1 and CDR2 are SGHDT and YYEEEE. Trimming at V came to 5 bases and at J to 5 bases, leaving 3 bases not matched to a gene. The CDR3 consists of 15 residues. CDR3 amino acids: CASRKGLAGDNEQFF. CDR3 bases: TGTGCCAGCAGAAAGGGACTAGCGGGGGACAATGAGCAGTTCTTC.

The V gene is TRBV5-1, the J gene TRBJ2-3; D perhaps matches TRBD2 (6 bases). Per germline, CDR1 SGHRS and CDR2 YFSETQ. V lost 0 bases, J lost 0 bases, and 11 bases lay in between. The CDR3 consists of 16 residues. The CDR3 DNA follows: TGCGCCAGCAGCTTGGATGGTAGCGGAAGCACAGATACGCAGTATTTT. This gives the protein CASSLDGSGSTDTQYF. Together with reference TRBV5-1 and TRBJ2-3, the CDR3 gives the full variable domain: KAGVTQTPRYLIKTRGQQVTLSCSPISGHRSVSWYQQTPGQGLQFLFEYFSETQRNKGNFPGRFSGRQFSNSRSEMNVSTLELGDSALYLCASSLDGSGSTDTQYFGPGTRLTVL.

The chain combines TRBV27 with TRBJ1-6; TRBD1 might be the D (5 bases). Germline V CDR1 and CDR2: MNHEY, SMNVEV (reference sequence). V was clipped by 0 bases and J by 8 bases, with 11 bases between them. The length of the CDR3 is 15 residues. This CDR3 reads CASSLSLRGHSPLHF. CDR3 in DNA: TGTGCCAGCAGTTTATCTCTCCGGGGCCATTCACCCCTCCACTTT.

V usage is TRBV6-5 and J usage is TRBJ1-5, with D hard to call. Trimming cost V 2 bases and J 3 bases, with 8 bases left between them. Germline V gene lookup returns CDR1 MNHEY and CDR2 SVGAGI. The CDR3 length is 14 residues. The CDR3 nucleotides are TGTGCCAGCAGTTACGGGAGTAACAATCAGCCCCAGCATTTT. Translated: CASSYGSNNQPQHF.

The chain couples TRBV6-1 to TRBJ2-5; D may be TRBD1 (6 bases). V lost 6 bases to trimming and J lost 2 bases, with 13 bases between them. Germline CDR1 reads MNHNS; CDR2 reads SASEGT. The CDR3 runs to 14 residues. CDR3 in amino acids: CASRGDIVQETQYF. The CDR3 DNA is TGTGCCAGCAGGGGGGACATTGTACAAGAGACCCAGTACTTC.

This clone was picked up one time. CDR3 sequence (DNA): TGCGCCAGCAGCTCTTGGGGAAACCTCGGGGATACGCAGTATTTT. Translation gives CASSSWGNLGDTQYF. The chain employs TRBV5-1 and TRBJ2-3; no reliable D call. Trimming took 3 bases from V and 6 from J, leaving 17 bases between them. From germline, CDR1 is SGHRS and CDR2 YFSETQ. The CDR3 contains 15 residues.

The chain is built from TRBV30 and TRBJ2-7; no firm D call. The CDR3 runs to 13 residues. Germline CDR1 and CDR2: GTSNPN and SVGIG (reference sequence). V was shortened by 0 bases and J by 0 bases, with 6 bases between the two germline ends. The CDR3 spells CAWSVYHSYEQYF. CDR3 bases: TGTGCCTGGAGTGTCTACCACTCCTACGAGCAGTACTTC.

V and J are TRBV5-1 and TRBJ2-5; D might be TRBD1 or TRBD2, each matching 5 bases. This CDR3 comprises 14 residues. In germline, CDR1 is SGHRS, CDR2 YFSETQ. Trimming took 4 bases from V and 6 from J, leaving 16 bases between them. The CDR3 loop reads CASSGASSGQTQYF. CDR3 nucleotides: TGCGCCAGCAGCGGGGCTTCCAGCGGACAGACCCAGTACTTC.

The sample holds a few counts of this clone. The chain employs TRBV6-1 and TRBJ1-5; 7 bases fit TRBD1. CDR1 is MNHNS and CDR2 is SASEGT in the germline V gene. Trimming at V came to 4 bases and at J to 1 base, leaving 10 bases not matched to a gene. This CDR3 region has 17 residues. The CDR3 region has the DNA TGTGCCAGCAGTGCCCTCAGGGGGAGAGGGAGCAATCAGCCCCAGCATTTT. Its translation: CASSALRGRGSNQPQHF.

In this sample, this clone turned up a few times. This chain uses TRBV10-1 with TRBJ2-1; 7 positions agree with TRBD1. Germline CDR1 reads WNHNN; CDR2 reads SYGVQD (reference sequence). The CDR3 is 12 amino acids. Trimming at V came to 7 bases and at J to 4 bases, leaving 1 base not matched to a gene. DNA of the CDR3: TGCGCCAGCATGGGACAGTACAATGAGCAGTTCTTC. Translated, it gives CASMGQYNEQFF.

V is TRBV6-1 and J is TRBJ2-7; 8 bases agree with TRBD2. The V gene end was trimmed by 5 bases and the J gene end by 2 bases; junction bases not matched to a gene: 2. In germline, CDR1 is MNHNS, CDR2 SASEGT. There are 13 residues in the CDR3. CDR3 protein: CASSRGLAYEQYF. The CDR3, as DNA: TGTGCCAGCAGTAGGGGACTAGCCTACGAGCAGTACTTC.

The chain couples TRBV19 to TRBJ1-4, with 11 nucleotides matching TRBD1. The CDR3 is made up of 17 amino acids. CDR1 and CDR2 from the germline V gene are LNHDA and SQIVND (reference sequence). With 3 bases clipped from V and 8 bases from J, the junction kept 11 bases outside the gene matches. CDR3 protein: CASSIVGGTGGGEKLFF. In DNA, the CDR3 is TGTGCCAGTAGTATTGTAGGAGGGACAGGGGGAGGAGAAAAACTGTTTTTT.

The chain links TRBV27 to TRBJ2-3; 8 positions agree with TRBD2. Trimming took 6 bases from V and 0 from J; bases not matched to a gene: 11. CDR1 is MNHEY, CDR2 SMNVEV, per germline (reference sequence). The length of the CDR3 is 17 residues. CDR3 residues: CASSPPRAGGSTDTQYF. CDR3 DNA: TGTGCCAGCAGCCCTCCTAGGGCGGGAGGTAGCACAGATACGCAGTATTTT.

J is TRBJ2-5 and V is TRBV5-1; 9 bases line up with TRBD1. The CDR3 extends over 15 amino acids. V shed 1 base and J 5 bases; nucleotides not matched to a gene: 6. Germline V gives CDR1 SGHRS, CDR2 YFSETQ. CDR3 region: CASSLSRGQGETQYF. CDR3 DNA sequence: TGCGCCAGCAGCTTGTCCAGAGGACAGGGGGAGACCCAGTACTTC.

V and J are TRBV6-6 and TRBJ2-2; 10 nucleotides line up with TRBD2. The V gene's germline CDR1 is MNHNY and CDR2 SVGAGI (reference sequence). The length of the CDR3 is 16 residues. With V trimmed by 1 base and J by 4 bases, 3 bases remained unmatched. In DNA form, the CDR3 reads TGTGCCAGCAGTTACTACAGCGGGGGGGGCACCGGGGAGCTGTTTTTT. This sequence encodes CASSYYSGGGTGELFF.

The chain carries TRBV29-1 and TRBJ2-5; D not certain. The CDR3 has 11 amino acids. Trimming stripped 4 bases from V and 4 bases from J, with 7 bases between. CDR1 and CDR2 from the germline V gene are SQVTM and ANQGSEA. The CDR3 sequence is CSVVPLETQYF. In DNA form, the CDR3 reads TGCAGCGTTGTTCCACTAGAGACCCAGTACTTC.

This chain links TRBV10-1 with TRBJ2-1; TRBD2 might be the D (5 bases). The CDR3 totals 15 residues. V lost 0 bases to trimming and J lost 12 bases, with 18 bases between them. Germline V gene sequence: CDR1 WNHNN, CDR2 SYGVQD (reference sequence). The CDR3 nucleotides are TGCGCCAGCAGTGAGTCAGGGCGGACTGGAGGCGGGCAGTTCTTC. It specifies CASSESGRTGGGQFF.